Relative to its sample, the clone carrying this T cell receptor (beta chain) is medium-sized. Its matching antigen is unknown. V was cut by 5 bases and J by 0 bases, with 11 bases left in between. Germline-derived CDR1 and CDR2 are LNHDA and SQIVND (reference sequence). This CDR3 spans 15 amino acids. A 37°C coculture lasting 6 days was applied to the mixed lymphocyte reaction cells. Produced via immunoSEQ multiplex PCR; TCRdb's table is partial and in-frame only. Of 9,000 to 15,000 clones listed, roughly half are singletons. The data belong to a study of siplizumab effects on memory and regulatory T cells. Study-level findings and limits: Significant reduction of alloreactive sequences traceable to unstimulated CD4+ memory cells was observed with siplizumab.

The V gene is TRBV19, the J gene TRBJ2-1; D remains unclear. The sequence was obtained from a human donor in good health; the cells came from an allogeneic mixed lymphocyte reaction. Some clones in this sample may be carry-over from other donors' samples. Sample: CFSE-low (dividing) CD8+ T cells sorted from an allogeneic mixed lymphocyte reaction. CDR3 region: CASSPGQSSYNEQFF. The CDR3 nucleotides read TGTGCCAGTAGTCCCGGTCAATCCTCCTACAATGAGCAGTTCTTC.